A selection of T cell receptor beta chains follows, all from one sample in a study of blood T cell repertoires in COVID-19. Assay used: immunoSEQ multiplex PCR; TCRdb lists only in-frame clones, some missing. This sample has 150,000 to 200,000 clones, with 89% found just once. Sequenced input: PBMCs or T cells enriched from blood (not recorded which). The source of these receptors is a woman between 35 and 50 years old with acute COVID-19. The CDR3 runs from the conserved cysteine through the conserved F or W. D genes are given only for firm matches. Size values are once, few and many counts, or a class for expanded clones, and some rows have none.

-	TRBV7-9	TRBJ1-6	-	TGTGCCAGCAGCTACCGGGACGGGAGGAATTCACCCCTCCACTTT	CASSYRDGRNSPLHF
TRBD1	TRBV6-5	TRBJ1-6	-	TGTGCCAGCATGCACAGAGGACAGGGAAATTCACCCCTCCACTTT	CASMHRGQGNSPLHF
TRBD2	TRBV9	TRBJ2-1	-	TGTGCCAGCAGCTACAGCACCGCGGGGGGTATTTACAATGAGCAGTTCTTC	CASSYSTAGGIYNEQFF
-	TRBV21-1	TRBJ1-5	-	TGTGCCAGCAGCAAAGATCTGAGGGCGGGCAATCAGCCCCAGCATTTT	CASSKDLRAGNQPQHF
TRBD1	TRBV27	TRBJ1-6	-	TGTGCCAGCAGTCCCCGGGACAGTAATTCACCCCTCCACTTT	CASSPRDSNSPLHF
TRBD2	TRBV30	TRBJ2-3	-	TGTGCCTGGAGTGGGGGGCGGGAGGGCACAGATACGCAGTATTTT	CAWSGGREGTDTQYF
TRBD2	TRBV27	TRBJ2-3	once	TGTGCCAGCAGTCGCTGGACTAGCGGGAGGGGCACAGATACGCAGTATTTT	CASSRWTSGRGTDTQYF
-	TRBV18	TRBJ1-2	-	TGTGCCAGCTCACAACAGGACCTCGTTGGCTACACCTTC	CASSQQDLVGYTF
TRBD1	TRBV14	TRBJ2-7	-	TGTGCCAGCAGCCGACAGGGGCCCTCTTACGAGCAGTACTTC	CASSRQGPSYEQYF
TRBD2	TRBV6-4	TRBJ2-2	once	TGTGCCACCAGACTAGCGGCGAACACCGGGGAGCTGTTTTTT	CATRLAANTGELFF
-	TRBV7-7	TRBJ2-7	-	TGTGCTAGCAGCCTGCCCGACAGACTCCCACACTACGAGCAGTACTTC	CASSLPDRLPHYEQYF
TRBD2	TRBV5-4	TRBJ2-2	-	TGTGCCAGCAGCTTTATCCGGACTAGCGGGGGGGCCGGCGGGGAGCTGTTTTTT	CASSFIRTSGGAGGELFF
-	TRBV30	TRBJ2-3	few	TGTGCCTGGAGTGTGGGCAGCAAAACCCGCAGTGATACGCAGTATTTT	CAWSVGSKTRSDTQYF
TRBD2	TRBV27	TRBJ2-1	-	TGTGCCAGCAGTTTAAGGTTAGGGACTAGCATCGGCACCTACAATGAGCAGTTCTTC	CASSLRLGTSIGTYNEQFF
TRBD1	TRBV11-2	TRBJ1-5	-	TGTGCCAGCAGCTTTGGGACAGGGAATCAGCCCCAGCATTTT	CASSFGTGNQPQHF
-	TRBV14	TRBJ1-2	-	TGTGCCAGCAGCCAACGGGTCGGCAGTCTGAACTATGGCTACACCTTC	CASSQRVGSLNYGYTF
-	TRBV25-1	TRBJ1-4	-	TGTGCCAGCAGACCCACCGGGATACTGGACTCAAAACTGTTTTTT	CASRPTGILDSKLFF
TRBD1	TRBV5-1	TRBJ1-3	-	TGCGCCAGCAGTTCTACAGGGGCTGGAAACACCATATATTTT	CASSSTGAGNTIYF
-	TRBV7-8	TRBJ2-2	-	TGTGCCAGCAGCTTATATCCCGGGGAGCTGTTTTTT	CASSLYPGELFF
-	TRBV7-9	TRBJ2-6	-	TGTGCCAGCAGCTTAGACGGGTCTGGGGCCAACGTCCTGACTTTC	CASSLDGSGANVLTF
TRBD1	TRBV28	TRBJ2-1	-	TGTGCCAGCAGCCCGAGACAGGGGCTGAATGAGCAGTTCTTC	CASSPRQGLNEQFF
TRBD1	TRBV7-9	TRBJ1-6	-	TGTGCCAGCAGCTTCCTGGACAGGCGAAATTCACCCCTCCACTTT	CASSFLDRRNSPLHF
TRBD2	TRBV18	TRBJ2-2	-	TGTGCCAGCTCACCTCCGGGACTAGCGGGAGGGCCAACCACCGGGGAGCTGTTTTTT	CASSPPGLAGGPTTGELFF
TRBD2	TRBV7-3	TRBJ2-1	-	TGTGCCAGCAGCTCGGGACTAGCGGTAAACAATGAGCAGTTCTTC	CASSSGLAVNNEQFF
TRBD2	TRBV5-4	TRBJ2-6	-	TGTGCCAGCAGCTTGGAAGGAGTAGCGGGAGATTGGGGGGCCAACGTCCTGACTTTC	CASSLEGVAGDWGANVLTF
TRBD2	TRBV29-1	TRBJ2-3	-	TGCAGCGTTGAAGATCTGGCTCTAGCGGATCAAACAGATACGCAGTATTTT	CSVEDLALADQTDTQYF
TRBD2	TRBV19	TRBJ2-5	-	TGTGCCAGTAGTCCGGGACTAGTTGCGGAGACCCAGTACTTC	CASSPGLVAETQYF
-	TRBV24-1	TRBJ1-6	-	TGTGCCACCCAAGACGGGATCCTCCACTTT	CATQDGILHF
TRBD1	TRBV9	TRBJ1-2	-	TGTGCCAGCAGCCCTACGACAGGGGAAAGCGTCTATGGCTACACCTTC	CASSPTTGESVYGYTF
-	TRBV5-4	TRBJ2-2	-	TGTGCCAGCAGCCGCCCGGACGGGCGGGGCACCGGGGAGCTGTTTTTT	CASSRPDGRGTGELFF
-	TRBV2	TRBJ2-7	-	TGTGCCAGCAGAAGCGGGTTACCCCCCTACGAGCAGTACTTC	CASRSGLPPYEQYF
TRBD1	TRBV2	TRBJ1-1	-	TGTGCCAGCAAATTACTGACAGGGCCCACTGAAGCTTTCTTT	CASKLLTGPTEAFF
-	TRBV9	TRBJ2-3	-	TGTGCCAGCAGCGTACAACTAGCAACAGATACGCAGTATTTT	CASSVQLATDTQYF
-	TRBV12-3/TRBV12-4	TRBJ1-5	-	TGTGCCAGCAGCCAAACAGGGAATCAGCCCCAGCATTTT	CASSQTGNQPQHF
TRBD1	TRBV11-3	TRBJ1-5	-	TGTGCCAGCAGGAAACAGGGGTCTGGGAGCAATCAGCCCCAGCATTTT	CASRKQGSGSNQPQHF
TRBD1	TRBV18	TRBJ1-4	-	TGTGCCAGCTCACCCGGGACAGGGTTTGAAAAACTGTTTTTT	CASSPGTGFEKLFF
TRBD2	TRBV7-3	TRBJ2-1	once	TGTGCCAGCAGCTTAACAACTAGCGGGGGGGCCAATGAGCAGTTCTTC	CASSLTTSGGANEQFF
TRBD1	TRBV5-4	TRBJ2-2	-	TGTGCCAGCAGCATACAGGGGACCACCGGGGAGCTGTTTTTT	CASSIQGTTGELFF
TRBD1	TRBV11-2	TRBJ1-1	-	TGTGCCAGCAGCTCGGGACAGCCAAACACTGAAGCTTTCTTT	CASSSGQPNTEAFF
TRBD1	TRBV12-5	TRBJ1-1	-	TGTGCTAGTGGTTCAAATAGACAGGGTAGAGGTATGAACACTGAAGCTTTCTTT	CASGSNRQGRGMNTEAFF
TRBD2	TRBV18	TRBJ2-3	-	TGTGCCAGCTCACACCCCGGGCTAGCGGGGGGTGTCACAGATACGCAGTATTTT	CASSHPGLAGGVTDTQYF
TRBD1	TRBV6-6	TRBJ1-5	-	TGTGCCAGCAGTCGGACAGGGCCATCACAGTCGGGCAATCAGCCCCAGCATTTT	CASSRTGPSQSGNQPQHF
TRBD2	TRBV29-1	TRBJ2-1	-	TGCAGCGTTGTGGGGCCGGGACTACAAGAGCAGTTCTTC	CSVVGPGLQEQFF
TRBD2	TRBV5-6	TRBJ2-1	-	TGTGCCAGCAGCCTTCGCGGGAGCAGACACAATGAGCAGTTCTTC	CASSLRGSRHNEQFF
-	TRBV5-8	TRBJ1-1	-	TGTGCCAGCAGCTTAGATAGGGGGAGGAACACTGAAGCTTTCTTT	CASSLDRGRNTEAFF
TRBD1	TRBV30	TRBJ1-2	-	TGTGCCTGGAGTGACCGGGACAGGGACGGCTACACCTTC	CAWSDRDRDGYTF
TRBD1	TRBV4-1	TRBJ1-1	-	TGCGCCAGCAGCCAAGGGACAGGTATGAACACTGAAGCTTTCTTT	CASSQGTGMNTEAFF
TRBD2	TRBV7-3	TRBJ2-7	-	TGTGCCAGCAGCTTAACTGGAGCGGGAGACCCCCCTTACGAGCAGTACTTC	CASSLTGAGDPPYEQYF
-	TRBV6-5	TRBJ2-7	-	TGTGCCAGCAGTCCTCCCGTTCCCTACGAGCAGTACTTC	CASSPPVPYEQYF
-	TRBV7-9	TRBJ1-1	-	TGTGCCAGCACCGGGGGGGGCACTGAAGCTTTCTTT	CASTGGGTEAFF
TRBD2	TRBV5-6	TRBJ2-3	-	TGTGCCAGCAGCTTGGTTGGACTGGGGGGGAGCGAAACAGATACGCAGTATTTT	CASSLVGLGGSETDTQYF
TRBD2	TRBV15	TRBJ2-1	-	TGTGCCACCAGCAGAGATCCCTTTTTAGCGGGAGCGACTAGTGAGCAGTTCTTC	CATSRDPFLAGATSEQFF